The 8 T cell receptor beta chains in this list originate from one sample, sequenced in a study of CD8 T cells in Susac syndrome. The RNA, about 0.5 to 1 ug, was put through reverse transcription using random hexamers. TCRdb re-analysed the immunoSEQ multiplex PCR reads in MiXCR, keeping a single row per CDR3 protein. The sample records hundreds of thousands of distinct CDR3 sequences, 94% being singletons. The sequenced sample consisted of CD4+ T cells from PBMCs. The receptors were sampled from a human donor with Susac syndrome.

The chain couples TRBV9 to TRBJ2-3; D is perhaps TRBD1 or TRBD2 (6 bases each). The CDR3 extends over 14 amino acids. Deletions cut 3 bases from V and 9 bases from J, with 17 bases between. The V gene's germline CDR1 is SGDLS and CDR2 YYNGEE. This CDR3 reads CASSGGGTPGTQYF. The CDR3, as DNA: TGTGCCAGCAGCGGCGGAGGGACACCTGGAACGCAGTATTTT.

CDR3 DNA: TGCAGTGCGGAGGAGGGCTACGAGCAGTACTTC. It codes for CSAEEGYEQYF. The rearrangement links TRBV20-1 to TRBJ2-7; D perhaps matches TRBD2 (6 bases). The CDR3 has 11 amino acids. Trimming stripped 6 bases from V and 3 bases from J, with 9 bases between. The V gene's germline CDR1 is DFQATT and CDR2 SNEGSKA (reference sequence).

The chain combines TRBV7-3 with TRBJ2-3; D uncertain. Trimming cost V 1 base and J 1 base, with 6 bases left between them. Germline assignment: CDR1 SGHTA and CDR2 FQGTGA. This CDR3 comprises 14 residues. CDR3 nucleotide sequence: TGTGCCAGCAGCTTAAATCCGGGCACAGATACGCAGTATTTT. Translating it yields CASSLNPGTDTQYF.

This clonotype appeared a single time. The CDR3 DNA reads as TGTGCCAGTAGTCAAGGGGACGACGGACAGCCCCAGCATTTT. It is translated as CASSQGDDGQPQHF. The V call is TRBV19, the J call TRBJ1-5; the D gene is possibly TRBD1 (5 bases). V was pared by 5 bases and J by 7 bases, with 15 bases between. This CDR3 has 14 residues. CDR1 and CDR2 (germline): LNHDA, SQIVND (reference sequence).

V is TRBV9 and J is TRBJ1-2; maybe TRBD1 (5 bases). V lost 3 bases to trimming and J lost 8 bases, with 14 bases between them. The V gene's germline CDR1 is SGDLS and CDR2 YYNGEE. The length of the CDR3 is 13 residues. This CDR3 is CASSELGASGYTF. CDR3 DNA: TGTGCCAGCAGCGAGCTAGGGGCGTCCGGCTACACCTTC.

This clonotype appeared once. V gene TRBV6-2 or TRBV6-3 combines with J gene TRBJ2-7, with 7 bases identical to TRBD1. The CDR3 totals 13 residues. V shed 5 bases and J 5 bases; nucleotides not matched to a gene: 6. Germline CDR1 MNHEY, CDR2 SVGEGT. The CDR3 spells CASSKTGVHEQYF. The CDR3 DNA sequence: TGTGCCAGCAGTAAAACAGGGGTCCACGAGCAGTACTTC.

The chain has TRBV7-9 and TRBJ1-4; 8 nucleotides align to TRBD1. With V trimmed by 0 bases and J by 5 bases, 14 bases remained unmatched. CDR3 size: 19 residues. The germline CDR1 and CDR2 sequences are SEHNR and FQNEAQ (reference sequence). CDR3 nucleotide sequence: TGTGCCAGCAGCTTAGCGCGGATTCAGGGGGCCTTAAGGAATGAAAAACTGTTTTTT. It codes for CASSLARIQGALRNEKLFF.

The chain is built from TRBV30 and TRBJ2-2; 8 bases are a match to TRBD1. The CDR3 spans 16 residues. J gave up 1 base and V 1 base, and 5 bases lay outside the gene matches. CDR1 is GTSNPN, CDR2 SVGIG, per germline (reference sequence). The CDR3 spells CAWSAIGTGNTGELFF. The CDR3 DNA sequence: TGTGCCTGGAGTGCTATTGGGACAGGGAACACCGGGGAGCTGTTTTTT.